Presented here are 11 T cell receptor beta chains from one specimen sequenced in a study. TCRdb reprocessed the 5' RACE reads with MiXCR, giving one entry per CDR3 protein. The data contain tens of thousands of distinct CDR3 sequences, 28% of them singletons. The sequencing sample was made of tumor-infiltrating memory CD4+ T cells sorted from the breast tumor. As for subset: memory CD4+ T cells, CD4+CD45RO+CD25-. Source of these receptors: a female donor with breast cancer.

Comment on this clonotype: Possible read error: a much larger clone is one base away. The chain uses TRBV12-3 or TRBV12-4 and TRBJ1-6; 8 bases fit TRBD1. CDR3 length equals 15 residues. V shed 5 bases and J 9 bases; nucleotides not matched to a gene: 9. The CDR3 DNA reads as TGTGCCAGCAGTGCGGCGACAGGGGTGGTTTCACCCCTCCACTTT. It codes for CASSAATGVVSPLHF.

The CDR3 region has the DNA TGCAGTGCTAGGGGACAGGTCACCGGGGAGCTGTTTTTT. Translation gives CSARGQVTGELFF. The chain joins TRBV20-1 to TRBJ2-2; 8 bases agree with TRBD1. After removal of 3 bases from V and 4 bases from J, the junction contained 1 base not matched to a gene. The CDR3 runs 13 residues. In germline, CDR1 is DFQATT, CDR2 SNEGSKA (reference sequence).

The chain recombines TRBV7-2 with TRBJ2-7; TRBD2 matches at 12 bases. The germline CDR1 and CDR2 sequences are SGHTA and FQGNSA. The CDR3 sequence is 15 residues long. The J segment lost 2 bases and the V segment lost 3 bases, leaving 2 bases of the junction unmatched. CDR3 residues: CASSFSSGRAYEQYF. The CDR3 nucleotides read TGTGCCAGCAGCTTCTCTAGCGGGAGGGCCTACGAGCAGTACTTC.

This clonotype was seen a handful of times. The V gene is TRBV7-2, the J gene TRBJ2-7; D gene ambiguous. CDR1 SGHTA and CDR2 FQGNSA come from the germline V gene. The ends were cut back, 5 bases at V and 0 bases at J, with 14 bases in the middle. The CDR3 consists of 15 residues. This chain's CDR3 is CASSPLGGSSYEQYF. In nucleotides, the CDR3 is TGTGCCAGCAGCCCCCTCGGCGGTAGCTCCTACGAGCAGTACTTC. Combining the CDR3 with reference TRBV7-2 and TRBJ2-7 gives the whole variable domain GAGVSQSPSNKVTEKGKDVELRCDPISGHTALYWYRQSLGQGLEFLIYFQGNSAPDKSGLPSDRFSAERTGGSVSTLTIQRTQQEDSAVYLCASSPLGGSSYEQYFGPGTRLTVT.

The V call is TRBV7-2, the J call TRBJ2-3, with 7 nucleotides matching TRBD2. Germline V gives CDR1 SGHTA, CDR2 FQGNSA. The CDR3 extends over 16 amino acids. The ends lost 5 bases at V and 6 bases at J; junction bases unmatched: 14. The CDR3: CASSRAQWAGEDTQYF. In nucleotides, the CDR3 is TGTGCCAGCAGCCGTGCTCAATGGGCGGGAGAGGATACGCAGTATTTT. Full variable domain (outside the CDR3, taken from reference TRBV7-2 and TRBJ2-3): GAGVSQSPSNKVTEKGKDVELRCDPISGHTALYWYRQSLGQGLEFLIYFQGNSAPDKSGLPSDRFSAERTGGSVSTLTIQRTQQEDSAVYLCASSRAQWAGEDTQYFGPGTRLTVL.

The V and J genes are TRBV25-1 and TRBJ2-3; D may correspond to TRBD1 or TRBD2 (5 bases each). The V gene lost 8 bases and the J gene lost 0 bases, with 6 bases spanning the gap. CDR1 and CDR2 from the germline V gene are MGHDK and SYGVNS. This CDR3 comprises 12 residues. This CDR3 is CASGGSTDTQYF. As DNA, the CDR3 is TGTGCCAGCGGGGGAAGCACAGATACGCAGTATTTT.

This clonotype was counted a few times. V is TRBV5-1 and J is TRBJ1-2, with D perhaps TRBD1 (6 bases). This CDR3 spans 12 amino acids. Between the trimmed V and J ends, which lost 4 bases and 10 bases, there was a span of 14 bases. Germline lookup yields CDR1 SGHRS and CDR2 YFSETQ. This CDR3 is CASSLGTRPYTF. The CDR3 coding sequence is TGCGCCAGCAGCCTCGGGACACGTCCCTACACCTTC.

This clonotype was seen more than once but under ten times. This CDR3 is CASSFLVSTEAFF. The CDR3 bases are TGCGCCAGCAGCTTCTTGGTGAGCACTGAAGCTTTCTTT. The chain employs TRBV5-1 and TRBJ1-1; D call uncertain. Germline V gene sequence: CDR1 SGHRS, CDR2 YFSETQ. V dropped 2 bases and J dropped 4 bases, with 9 bases sitting between them. CDR3 length equals 13 residues. The full variable domain, in which reference TRBV5-1 and TRBJ1-1 provide the parts outside the CDR3, is KAGVTQTPRYLIKTRGQQVTLSCSPISGHRSVSWYQQTPGQGLQFLFEYFSETQRNKGNFPGRFSGRQFSNSRSEMNVSTLELGDSALYLCASSFLVSTEAFFGQGTRLTVV.

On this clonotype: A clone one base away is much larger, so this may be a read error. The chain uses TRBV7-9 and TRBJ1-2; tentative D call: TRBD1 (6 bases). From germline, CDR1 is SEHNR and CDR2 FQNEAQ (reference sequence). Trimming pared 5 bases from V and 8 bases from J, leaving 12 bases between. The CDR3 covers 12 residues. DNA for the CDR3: TGTGCCAGCAGCCCCCGGACAGTAGGCTACACCTTC. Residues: CASSPRTVGYTF.

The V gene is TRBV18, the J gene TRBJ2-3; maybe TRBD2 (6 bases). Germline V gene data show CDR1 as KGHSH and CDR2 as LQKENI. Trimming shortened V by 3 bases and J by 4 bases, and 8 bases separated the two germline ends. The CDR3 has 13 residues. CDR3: CASSPWEADTQYF. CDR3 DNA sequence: TGTGCCAGCTCACCGTGGGAGGCAGATACGCAGTATTTT. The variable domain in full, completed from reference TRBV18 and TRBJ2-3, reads NAGVMQNPRHLVRRRGQEARLRCSPMKGHSHVYWYRQLPEEGLKFMVYLQKENIIDESGMPKERFSAEFPKEGPSILRIQQVVRGDSAAYFCASSPWEADTQYFGPGTRLTVL.

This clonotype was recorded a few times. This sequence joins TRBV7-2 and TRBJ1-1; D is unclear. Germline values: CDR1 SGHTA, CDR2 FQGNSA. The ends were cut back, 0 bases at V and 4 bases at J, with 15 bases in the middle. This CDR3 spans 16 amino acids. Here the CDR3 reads CASSLADPGRGTEAFF. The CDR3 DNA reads TGTGCCAGCAGCTTAGCCGACCCAGGACGAGGCACTGAAGCTTTCTTT.